The present entry profiles one T cell receptor beta chain with its context. This specimen belongs to a study of T cell changes during pregnancy in multiple sclerosis. The germline V gene has CDR1 MNHEY and CDR2 SMNVEV (reference sequence). The CDR3 has 16 amino acids. V shed 5 bases and J 2 bases; nucleotides not matched to a gene: 4. Some clones are missing from TCRdb's copy, which holds only in-frame ones; the method was immunoSEQ multiplex PCR. In the table there are some 41,000 clones, roughly 93% of which are singletons. The chain couples TRBV27 to TRBJ2-3, with 13 bases identical to TRBD2. The sample consisted of PBMCs (not recorded whether the cells were cultured). The receptor was derived from a female donor with multiple sclerosis, enrolled in a pregnancy study. CDR3 DNA sequence: TGTGCCAGCAGTCGGGGACTAGCGGGACCCACAGATACGCAGTATTTT. It is translated as CASSRGLAGPTDTQYF.